Sequencing of this T cell receptor (beta chain) was carried out in a study of cytomegalovirus exposure and HLA in healthy donors. Study-level findings and limits: In vitro, a few CMV-associated chains proved specific for CMV antigens.

Trimming cost V 5 bases and J 6 bases, with 23 bases left between them. The CDR3 totals 16 residues. The germline V gene encodes CDR1 MDHEN and CDR2 SYDVKM. Method: immunoSEQ multiplex PCR; TCRdb's copy keeps in-frame clones and lacks some. Among around 200,000 clones listed, 88% were seen once. This clone has only one observation. The antigen is not known. Sequencing used PBMCs. This chain uses TRBV28 with TRBJ2-7; the D gene is possibly TRBD1 (6 bases). This sequence originates from a young woman in good health and CMV-seronegative. As DNA, the CDR3 is TGTGCCAGCAGTCCTCAGGGACACACATCTCCCGGCGAGCAGTACTTC. This sequence encodes CASSPQGHTSPGEQYF.